Detailed here is one T cell receptor beta chain. Original methodology: From reference gene primer amplification, estimates of nucleated cell counts were derived. TCRdb's table, derived via immunoSEQ multiplex PCR, lists solely in-frame clones and lacks some. V, J and clone size are taken as reported in that table, and D and trimming were inferred from the DNA itself. Of 250,000 to 300,000 clones listed, roughly 84% are singletons. CDR3 length: 15 amino acids. The V end lost 1 base, the J end lost 1 base, and 10 bases lay between the germline ends. Germline CDR1 is MNHEY and CDR2 is SVGEGT. This record comes from a study of blood T cell repertoires in COVID-19. Study as a whole: The United States, Italy and Spain provided the acute and convalescent COVID-19 samples. Sample material is recorded as cDNA or gDNA derived from T cells, B-cell-depleted T cells, or PBMCs.

The sequence was obtained from a woman aged 18-29 years with acute or convalescent COVID-19. The chain uses TRBV6-2 or TRBV6-3 and TRBJ1-1; D is unclear. The sample comprised peripheral blood. The CDR3 spells CASSYFVAKNTEAFF. The CDR3 region has the DNA TGTGCCAGCAGTTACTTCGTCGCGAAGAACACTGAAGCTTTCTTT.